A selection of T cell receptor beta chains follows, all from one sample in a study of T cells after yellow fever vaccination. TCRdb itself ran the 5' RACE reads through MiXCR, one entry per CDR3 protein. The table lists some 350,000 distinct CDR3 sequences, roughly 9.4% of them singletons. Sequenced here: PBMCs, sampled on the day of the first yellow fever vaccination. Receptor source: a man in his late teens or twenties who received the YFV17D yellow fever vaccine. Both conserved end residues are part of each CDR3. Fields, in order: clone size, J gene, V gene, D gene, CDR3 DNA, CDR3 protein. A D gene is named only where the DNA matches it firmly. Rows may omit the clone size; those that give it use once, few, many or a size class.

.	TRBJ1-3	TRBV5-4	.	TGTGCCAGCAGCTTCACAGGGCCTGGAAACACCATATATTTT	CASSFTGPGNTIYF
.	TRBJ2-7	TRBV12-3/TRBV12-4	.	TGTGCCAGCAGTTTCTCTTCGTCGCTCTACGAGCAGTACTTC	CASSFSSSLYEQYF
.	TRBJ2-3	TRBV29-1	.	TGCAGCGCCCCACAGGGTGGCACAGATACGCAGTATTTT	CSAPQGGTDTQYF
few	TRBJ2-2	TRBV2	.	TGTGCCGGAAGTATAAACACCGGGGAGCTGTTTTTT	CAGSINTGELFF
.	TRBJ2-7	TRBV27	.	TGTGCCAGCAGAACCGGGACATTCGACTCCATACGGGAGCAGTACTTC	CASRTGTFDSIREQYF
.	TRBJ2-7	TRBV5-4	TRBD2	TGTGCCAGCAGCATTAGCGGGGAAGTGGGGGAGCAGTACTTC	CASSISGEVGEQYF
few	TRBJ1-2	TRBV19	.	TGTGCCAGTACCCCAATGGAGGGGACAGGCTACACCTTC	CASTPMEGTGYTF
.	TRBJ2-6	TRBV18	.	TGTGCCAGCTCACCACGTCAGTTGATCGAGGGGGCCAACGTCCTGACTTTC	CASSPRQLIEGANVLTF
.	TRBJ2-1	TRBV6-2/TRBV6-3	.	TGTGCCAGCTGCCTAGGATCCTACAATGAGCAGTTCTTC	CASCLGSYNEQFF
few	TRBJ2-3	TRBV30	TRBD1	TGTGCCTGGACCCGGGACAGGGTGACTCCAGATACGCAGTATTTT	CAWTRDRVTPDTQYF
many	TRBJ2-1	TRBV7-2	TRBD2	TGTGCCAGCAGCTCCGCTAGCGGGGAGCCATACAATGAGCAGTTCTTC	CASSSASGEPYNEQFF
many	TRBJ1-2	TRBV7-2	TRBD1	TGTGCCAGCAGCTTCCGGGACAGGGGATACTATGGCTACACCTTC	CASSFRDRGYYGYTF
few	TRBJ1-2	TRBV12-3/TRBV12-4	.	TGTGCCAGCAGTAACCCCGACCCCTCAGCCACCGGCTACACCTTC	CASSNPDPSATGYTF
.	TRBJ2-5	TRBV12-3/TRBV12-4	TRBD2	TGTGCCAGCAGCTTAGGCCAGCGGGGGCCAGAGACCCAGTACTTC	CASSLGQRGPETQYF
.	TRBJ2-5	TRBV7-2	.	TGTGCCAGCACCAAACAAATATCGACACCAGAGACCCAGTACTTC	CASTKQISTPETQYF
many	TRBJ2-1	TRBV15	TRBD2	TGTGCCACCAGCAGGGCCCGGGGGGGGTCGGACAATGAGCAGTTCTTC	CATSRARGGSDNEQFF
.	TRBJ2-1	TRBV7-2	TRBD2	TGTGCCAGCAGCTTGGTGCGGGGGGAAAATGAGCAGTTCTTC	CASSLVRGENEQFF
many	TRBJ2-5	TRBV7-2	TRBD2	TGTGCCAGCAGCTCAGCGGGGACCCAAGAGACCCAGTACTTC	CASSSAGTQETQYF
.	TRBJ1-6	TRBV15	.	TGTGCCACCAGCAGAGAGCTTAGCTCCTATAATTCACCCCTCCACTTT	CATSRELSSYNSPLHF
few	TRBJ2-1	TRBV30	.	TGTGCCTGGAGTGTAGGTTACAATGAGCAGTTCTTC	CAWSVGYNEQFF
.	TRBJ1-1	TRBV18	.	TGTGCCAGCTCACCCCTAGTCGGAGACACTGAAGCTTTCTTT	CASSPLVGDTEAFF
.	TRBJ2-6	TRBV4-1	.	TGCGCCAGCAGCCAAGATCCACCCTCGGTAGGGGCCAACGTCCTGACTTTC	CASSQDPPSVGANVLTF
.	TRBJ2-3	TRBV10-3	.	TGTGCCATCGAAGAGGCGTTCACAGATACGCAGTATTTT	CAIEEAFTDTQYF
few	TRBJ2-5	TRBV11-2	.	TGTGCCAGCAGACGGACAGAATCCCAAGAGACCCAGTACTTC	CASRRTESQETQYF
many	TRBJ2-5	TRBV10-3	.	TGTGCCATCAGTGAGTCAAGGGGAATGTCGGAGACCCAGTACTTC	CAISESRGMSETQYF
many	TRBJ2-5	TRBV24-1	TRBD2	TGTGCCACCAGCGCCCTTCTAGCGGACCAAGAGACCCAGTACTTC	CATSALLADQETQYF
few	TRBJ1-5	TRBV28	.	TGTGCCAGCAGTGGACGGGTAAATCAGCCCCAGCATTTT	CASSGRVNQPQHF
few	TRBJ2-5	TRBV4-1	.	TGCGCCAGCAGCCAAACAGCGGGGACAGAAGAGACCCAGTACTTC	CASSQTAGTEETQYF
few	TRBJ2-6	TRBV15	.	TGTGCCACCAGCACAGAGGGGGTCGGACGGCCCGGCGTCCTGACTTTC	CATSTEGVGRPGVLTF
few	TRBJ1-1	TRBV5-1	.	TGCGCCAGCAGCCTCCCCGGCCGCCAGGGAGAGACTGAAGCTTTCTTT	CASSLPGRQGETEAFF
.	TRBJ2-3	TRBV19	.	TGTGCCAGTAGTCCCGTTGGGATCATACGCACAGATACGCAGTATTTT	CASSPVGIIRTDTQYF
.	TRBJ2-5	TRBV12-3/TRBV12-4	.	TGTGCCAGCAGCGGCAGGGGTGGCGCAGAGACCCAGTACTTC	CASSGRGGAETQYF
.	TRBJ2-4	TRBV6-2/TRBV6-3	TRBD1	TGTGCCAGCAGTTACTCGGGGACAGGGGTCATTCAGTACTTC	CASSYSGTGVIQYF
many	TRBJ2-1	TRBV20-1	TRBD2	TGCAGTGCAGACACTAGCGGGGGGGCTAATGAGCAGTTCTTC	CSADTSGGANEQFF
.	TRBJ2-7	TRBV7-2	.	TGTGCCGGCAGCTCCCTCGGGACTGCCTACGAGCAGTACTTC	CAGSSLGTAYEQYF
many	TRBJ1-1	TRBV20-1	.	TGCAGTGCAAGGGATCCCGAAGCTTTCTTT	CSARDPEAFF
few	TRBJ1-1	TRBV9	.	TGTGCCAGCAGCACGCTACAGGGACGGAGCACTGAAGCTTTCTTT	CASSTLQGRSTEAFF
.	TRBJ2-3	TRBV5-1	TRBD2	TGCGCCAGCAGCCAAAAGCGGGGGGAAGAGGCAGATACGCAGTATTTT	CASSQKRGEEADTQYF
few	TRBJ2-7	TRBV7-3	TRBD1	TGTGCCAGCAGCTTATTGGCCGGGACAGATTTCCAAGTCTACGAGCAGTACTTC	CASSLLAGTDFQVYEQYF
few	TRBJ2-1	TRBV6-2/TRBV6-3	.	TGTGCCAGCAGTTCGTATAGGGACTCAAACAATGAGCAGTTCTTC	CASSSYRDSNNEQFF
many	TRBJ2-5	TRBV5-4	.	TGTGCCAGCAGCTTGGCCACAGGGACCAAGGAGACCCAGTACTTC	CASSLATGTKETQYF
many	TRBJ1-5	TRBV4-2	.	TGTGCCAGCAGCCAAGATGGGGACATTGGGTCCAATCAGCCCCAGCATTTT	CASSQDGDIGSNQPQHF
many	TRBJ2-3	TRBV4-1	TRBD1	TGCGCCAGCAGCCAAGGCCCCGACAGGGGTATTCGCACAGATACGCAGTATTTT	CASSQGPDRGIRTDTQYF
few	TRBJ1-3	TRBV7-9	.	TGTGCCAGCAGCTTAGCACGTCTGACCTCTGGAAACACCATATATTTT	CASSLARLTSGNTIYF
.	TRBJ2-5	TRBV6-5	TRBD1	TGTGCCAGCAGTTACTCCGGGACAGGGTGGCAAGAGACCCAGTACTTC	CASSYSGTGWQETQYF
many	TRBJ1-1	TRBV12-3/TRBV12-4	TRBD1	TGTGCCAGCAGCCGTATATTGGGACAGGTTACTGAAGCTTTCTTT	CASSRILGQVTEAFF
.	TRBJ2-7	TRBV11-2	.	TGTGCCAGCAGCTTAGAGAGCAGGGTCTACGAGCAGTACTTC	CASSLESRVYEQYF
.	TRBJ2-3	TRBV28	.	TGTGCCAGTTCGCCGGGGGGCTTCCCCTCGTCTTTT	CASSPGGFPSSF
.	TRBJ2-2	TRBV10-2	TRBD1	TGCGCCAGCAGTCACCGGGACAGGGGCACCGGGGAGCTGTTTTTT	CASSHRDRGTGELFF
few	TRBJ2-5	TRBV28	.	TGTGCCAGCAGTCCGGGGTGGGGAGGAGAGACCCAGTACTTC	CASSPGWGGETQYF
.	TRBJ1-4	TRBV7-2	.	TGTGCCAGCAGCTTCGGACAGCACCCGGAAAAACTGTTTTTT	CASSFGQHPEKLFF
few	TRBJ2-2	TRBV9	.	TGTGCCAGCAGCGTAGCTTTCCCCGGGGAGCTGTTTTTT	CASSVAFPGELFF
.	TRBJ2-7	TRBV18	.	TGTGCCAGCTCACTGGTGGTGGTCTCTGCCGAGCAGTACTTC	CASSLVVVSAEQYF
few	TRBJ2-7	TRBV2	.	TGTGCCAGCAGGGGGACAACGAGCTCCTACGAGCAGTACTTC	CASRGTTSSYEQYF
many	TRBJ1-1	TRBV24-1	.	TGTGCCACCAGTGATTTAAGACATCTACAGGGGAACACTGAAGCTTTCTTT	CATSDLRHLQGNTEAFF
few	TRBJ2-5	TRBV7-6	.	TGTGCCAGCAGCTTAGCGATCACCTTGGAGACCCAGTACTTC	CASSLAITLETQYF
few	TRBJ2-1	TRBV11-2	.	TGTGCCAGCAGCTTAGATCTATCGGCAGGGTGGAATGAGCAGTTCTTC	CASSLDLSAGWNEQFF